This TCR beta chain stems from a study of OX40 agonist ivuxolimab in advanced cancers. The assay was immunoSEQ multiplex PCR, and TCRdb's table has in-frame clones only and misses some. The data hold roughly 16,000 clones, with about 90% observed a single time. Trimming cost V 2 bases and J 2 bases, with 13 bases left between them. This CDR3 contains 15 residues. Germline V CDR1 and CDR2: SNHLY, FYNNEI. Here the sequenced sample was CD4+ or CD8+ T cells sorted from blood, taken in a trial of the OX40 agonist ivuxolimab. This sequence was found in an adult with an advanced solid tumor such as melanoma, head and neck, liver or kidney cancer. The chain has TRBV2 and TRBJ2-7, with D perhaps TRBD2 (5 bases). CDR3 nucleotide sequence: TGTGCCAGCAGTGAAAACGGGGTCGGGACCTACGAGCAGTACTTC. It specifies CASSENGVGTYEQYF.